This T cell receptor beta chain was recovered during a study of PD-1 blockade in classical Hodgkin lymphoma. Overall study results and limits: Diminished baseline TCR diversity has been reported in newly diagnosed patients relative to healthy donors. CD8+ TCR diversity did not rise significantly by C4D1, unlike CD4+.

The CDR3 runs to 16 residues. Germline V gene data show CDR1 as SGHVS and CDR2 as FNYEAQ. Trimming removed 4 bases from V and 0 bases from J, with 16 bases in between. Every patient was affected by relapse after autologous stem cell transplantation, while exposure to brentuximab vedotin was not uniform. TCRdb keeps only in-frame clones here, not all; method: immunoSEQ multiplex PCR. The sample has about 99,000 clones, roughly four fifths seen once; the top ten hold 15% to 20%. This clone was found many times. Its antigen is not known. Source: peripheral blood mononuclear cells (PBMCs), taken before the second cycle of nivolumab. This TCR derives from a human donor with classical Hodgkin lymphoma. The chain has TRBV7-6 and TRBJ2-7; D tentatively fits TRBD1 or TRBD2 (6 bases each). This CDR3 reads CASSSVPGGPSYEQYF. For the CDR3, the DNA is TGTGCCAGCAGCTCCGTACCTGGGGGGCCCTCCTACGAGCAGTACTTC. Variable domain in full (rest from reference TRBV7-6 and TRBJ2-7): GAGVSQSPRYKVTKRGQDVALRCDPISGHVSLYWYRQALGQGPEFLTYFNYEAQQDKSGLPNDRFSAERPEGSISTLTIQRTEQRDSAMYRCASSSVPGGPSYEQYFGPGTRLTVT.